This T cell receptor (beta chain) originates from a study of shared clonotypes between healthy human individuals. About this clone: Its antigen is currently unknown.

The CDR3 has 16 amino acids. Germline trimming cut 3 bases from V and 9 bases from J; bases unmatched to any gene: 7. Per the germline V gene, CDR1 is MNHEY and CDR2 is SMNVEV (reference sequence). Regarding the study as a whole: Clonotype sharing among the donors was expected to vary with sequencing depth. Among a few donors, approximately 4.6% of naive CD4 clonotypes were found in common. Naive subsets typically showed greater estimated richness than memory subsets.

Assay: immunoSEQ multiplex PCR; the TCRdb copy retains only in-frame clones and omits some. The sample lists about 2.4 million clones, just over 90% occurring once. The TCR originated in a man aged 18 to 30 in good health. This rearrangement joins TRBV27 to TRBJ1-6, with 11 bases identical to TRBD1. The sample was naive CD4+ T cells sorted from blood. The subset: CD45RA+ positively selected. The CDR3 loop reads CASSFRTGGAGSPLHF. CDR3 nucleotides: TGTGCCAGCAGTTTTCGGACAGGGGGCGCTGGTTCACCCCTCCACTTT.